This T cell receptor (beta chain) stems from a study of blood T cells in healthy people across ages (dated by TCRdb to 2015 to 2017). In terms of the full investigation: In model experiments, template switching captured about one uniquely barcoded TCR beta cDNA molecule for every two T cells. The study measured age-related changes in TCR beta repertoire diversity using deep sequencing normalized with unique cDNA molecular identifiers. The donors were divided into four age groups: young (average approximately 17 years), middle-aged (roughly 42), aged (about 62) and long-lived (about 90). Donors of different ages were randomly distributed across sequencing lanes to avoid experimental bias. The study analyzed two additional independent replicas of 1 million unique cDNA reads from the same blood draw for two donors, one aged 18 to 29 and one aged 80 or older.

General findings and caveats noted by the study authors: Estimates of total diversity from one million sequenced T cells were regarded as lower bounds and underestimates. Compared with the aged group, more naive CD4+ T cells, fewer expanded clones and increased TCR diversity were shown by the long-lived group, suggesting age selection. Observed TCR beta diversity per million T cells fell roughly linearly with age, and a significant reduction was already apparent by age around 40. There was a strong correlation between observed TCR beta diversity and the percentage of naive T cells measured by flow cytometry. Because the CMV infection status of the donors was unknown, age-related changes in expanded clonotypes may potentially have been confounded. Since profiling was done on bulk unsorted PBMCs, naive and antigen-experienced compartments could not be conclusively compared.

Systemically healthy Caucasian individuals from Russia, 35 to 40 in total and aged about 6 to 100 years, were included as donors. Each donor gave 8 to 10 milliliters of peripheral blood, drawn into EDTA-treated Vacutainer tubes. Ficoll-Paque density-gradient centrifugation was used to isolate PBMCs, with at least 7 million obtained per sample. Total RNA was extracted from PBMCs with Trizol reagent, with at least 6 micrograms obtained per sample. For every donor, an aliquot of PBMCs went through flow cytometry to measure the percentages of naive CD45RAhigh/CD27high T cells. V is pared back by 7 bases and J by 1 base, with 8 bases lying between the germline termini. The germline V gene specifies SQVTM as CDR1 and ANQGSEA as CDR2. Including the terminal cysteine and phenylalanine, the CDR3 comprises 13 residues. Just the 39-base CDR3 DNA is kept, in frame starting at base 1. Library preparation was by 5' RACE. Data came from an Illumina HiSeq 2500. A second roughly 6 to 11 cycle PCR used a sample-barcoded 5' primer and a J-beta primer mix. Each TCR beta cDNA molecule received a unique molecular identifier from a template-switch 5' adaptor carrying 12 random nucleotides. Each sample yielded at least 3 million CDR3-containing paired-end reads. First-strand cDNA synthesis was performed from all RNA using the Mint cDNA synthesis kit, with priming by a TRBC-specific oligonucleotide. All cDNA was treated with uracil-DNA glycosylase and then went through a first 18-cycle PCR with the universal primers M1SS and BC2_uni_R. In the original analysis: Each sample was normalized by randomly selecting 1 million high-quality reads, each carrying a distinct molecular identifier. Instead of being binned into consensus sequences, reads with shared molecular identifiers were discarded. MiTCR, run with a Q25 quality threshold and the strictest error-elimination algorithm, handled CDR3 identification, clonotype clustering and error correction. A nonparametric unseen species model with Euler transformation was used to estimate a lower bound on total TCR beta diversity. The public reads were reanalyzed by TCRdb: fastp trimming at Q25, MiXCR alignment, in-frame beta chains only. Every distinct CDR3 protein forms one entry, paired with its most common genes and DNA. In this record, the V and J calls reflect TCRdb's handling and not the investigators' own analysis. This sample holds some 1.4 million distinct CDR3 sequences; 40% to 50% were observed only once. The ten top clones hold 7.9% of the sample.

With regard to this clonotype: Its antigen remains undetermined. No base qualities exist here, and no much larger clone lies one base off it.

Sequencing was carried out using blood. The sequence joins TRBV29-1 to TRBJ1-6, and possibly TRBD1, on 6 matching bases. This clonotype was obtained from a woman between 18 and 29 years old in good health. The CDR3 has the sequence CSGGTSYNSPLHF. The DNA reads TGCAGCGGAGGGACATCCTATAATTCACCCCTCCACTTT. The full variable domain, with segments outside the CDR3 supplied by the reference TRBV29-1 and TRBJ1-6 proteins, appears as SAVISQKPSRDICQRGTSLTIQCQVDSQVTMMFWYRQQPGQSLTLIATANQGSEATYESGFVIDKFPISRPNLTFSTLTVSNMSPEDSSIYLCSGGTSYNSPLHFGNGTRLTVT.